The 29 T cell receptor beta chains in this list originate from one sample, sequenced in a study of cytomegalovirus exposure and HLA in healthy donors. In the PCR, 60 Vbeta and 13 Jbeta primers were used. TCRdb's table, derived via immunoSEQ multiplex PCR, lists solely in-frame clones and lacks some. The sample gives 100,000 to 150,000 clones, about 83% of which show up once; about 3.5% is in the top ten. Specimen: PBMCs. The receptors stem from a woman aged 40 to 49 in good health and CMV-seropositive.

This chain connects TRBV28 to TRBJ1-1; 7 nucleotides line up with TRBD1. This CDR3 has 14 residues. With V trimmed by 7 bases and J by 5 bases, 10 bases remained unmatched. Per the germline V gene, CDR1 is MDHEN and CDR2 is SYDVKM. CDR3 amino acids: CASILIRGLTEAFF. DNA for the CDR3: TGTGCCAGCATCCTCATTAGGGGGCTTACTGAAGCTTTCTTT.

V is TRBV27 and J is TRBJ2-2; 9 bases line up with TRBD2. With V trimmed by 5 bases and J by 6 bases, 7 bases remained unmatched. CDR1 and CDR2 from the germline V gene are MNHEY and SMNVEV (reference sequence). The length of the CDR3 is 15 residues. Written as DNA, the CDR3 is TGTGCCAGCAGTGCCCACGGGACTAGCCCCGGGGAGCTGTTTTTT. It yields the protein CASSAHGTSPGELFF.

This clone appeared once. J is TRBJ2-2 and V is TRBV30; 10 positions match TRBD1. V lost 4 bases to trimming and J lost 5 bases; unmatched junction nucleotides: 10. In germline, CDR1 is GTSNPN, CDR2 SVGIG (reference sequence). The CDR3 consists of 16 residues. CDR3 region: CAWTGTGAIGTGELFF. CDR3 DNA: TGTGCCTGGACCGGGACAGGGGCTATAGGGACCGGGGAGCTGTTTTTT.

There are a few counts of this clone. The chain joins TRBV30 to TRBJ2-7, with D tentatively TRBD1 (5 bases). V was pared by 4 bases and J by 5 bases, with 12 bases between. The CDR3 covers 12 residues. Germline V gene data show CDR1 as GTSNPN and CDR2 as SVGIG (reference sequence). The CDR3: CAWIGHANEQYF. The DNA for the CDR3 is TGTGCCTGGATAGGACACGCGAACGAGCAGTACTTC.

The chain carries TRBV19 and TRBJ2-7; possible D gene TRBD2, 6 bases. The V and J ends lost 5 bases and 2 bases respectively, with 13 bases between them. The CDR3 covers 14 residues. The germline V gene has CDR1 LNHDA and CDR2 SQIVND (reference sequence). CDR3 coding DNA: TGTGCCAGTAGTTGGCGGGGCAGCCCCTACGAGCAGTACTTC. Its protein is CASSWRGSPYEQYF.

This chain links TRBV4-3 with TRBJ1-6; 9 positions match TRBD1. With V trimmed by 2 bases and J by 7 bases, 9 bases remained unmatched. Germline values: CDR1 LGHNA, CDR2 YSLEER. CDR3 size: 17 residues. CDR3 DNA: TGCGCCAGCAGCCAATGGGGACAGGGAAGGGGAAATTCACCCCTCCACTTT. Translation gives CASSQWGQGRGNSPLHF.

This chain uses TRBV11-2 with TRBJ1-5; D possibly corresponds to TRBD1 (6 bases). The germline V gene has CDR1 SGHAT and CDR2 FQNNGV. V lost 5 bases and J lost 8, with 19 bases in between. The CDR3 is 15 amino acids. The chain's CDR3 is CASSTTQGKYEPQHF. CDR3 in DNA: TGTGCCAGCAGCACAACTCAGGGGAAATATGAGCCCCAGCATTTT. The full variable domain, its missing parts supplied by reference TRBV11-2 and TRBJ1-5, is EAGVAQSPRYKIIEKRQSVAFWCNPISGHATLYWYQQILGQGPKLLIQFQNNGVVDDSQLPKDRFSAERLKGVDSTLKIQPAKLEDSAVYLCASSTTQGKYEPQHFGDGTRLSIL.

This chain uses TRBV7-9 with TRBJ2-7; 9 positions match TRBD2. This CDR3 is 14 amino acids long. V lost 2 bases and J lost 3; bases outside the gene matches: 2. CDR1 SEHNR and CDR2 FQNEAQ come from the germline V gene (reference sequence). CDR3 loop: CASSLSGRIYEQYF. The CDR3 coding sequence is TGTGCCAGCAGCTTAAGCGGGAGGATCTACGAGCAGTACTTC.

The chain employs TRBV5-1 and TRBJ2-5; D gene unclear. The germline gives CDR1 SGHRS, CDR2 YFSETQ. The CDR3 is 14 amino acids. Trimming removed 0 bases at V and 9 bases at J, with 15 bases between. For the CDR3, the DNA is TGCGCCAGCAGCTTGGTCCCAAAAAGAGCCGCCCAGTACTTC. Protein: CASSLVPKRAAQYF.

The rearrangement joins TRBV7-6 to TRBJ2-7, with 11 bases matching TRBD2. The junction had 13 bases not matched to a gene; V was cut back by 1 base and J by 5 bases. From germline, CDR1 is SGHVS and CDR2 FNYEAQ. The CDR3 runs 18 residues. CDR3 in DNA: TGTGCCAGCAGCTTAGTATTACGGCTAGCGGGAGGACCTCACGAGCAGTACTTC. Translation: CASSLVLRLAGGPHEQYF.

This clone was counted a single time. The chain links TRBV15 to TRBJ2-4; weak D call: TRBD2 (6 bases). Between the trimmed V and J ends, which lost 1 base and 6 bases, there was a span of 16 bases. CDR1 and CDR2 (germline): LNHNV, YYDKDF (reference sequence). CDR3 length: 16 amino acids. The CDR3: CATSRGGAEDRNIQYF. CDR3 DNA: TGTGCCACCAGCAGAGGCGGGGCAGAGGATAGAAACATTCAGTACTTC.

This clone was observed a handful of times. This rearrangement joins TRBV19 to TRBJ1-1; D may be TRBD1 (6 bases). The germline V gene has CDR1 LNHDA and CDR2 SQIVND (reference sequence). This CDR3 has 16 residues. Trimming stripped 6 bases from V and 1 base from J, with 18 bases between. In nucleotides, the CDR3 is TGTGCCAGTAGACCGAGAGGGGGTACTTGGAACACTGAAGCTTTCTTT. This translates into CASRPRGGTWNTEAFF.

The rearrangement links TRBV7-9 to TRBJ2-1; perhaps TRBD1 as D (6 bases). V lost 5 bases to trimming and J lost 1 base, with 15 bases between them. The CDR3 extends over 16 amino acids. Looked up from germline, CDR1 is SEHNR and CDR2 is FQNEAQ (reference sequence). The CDR3 DNA sequence: TGTGCCAGCAGCCTACAGGGATTATTTTCCTACAATGAGCAGTTCTTC. It yields the protein CASSLQGLFSYNEQFF.

This chain links TRBV13 with TRBJ2-3; D is undetermined. CDR1 is PRHDT, CDR2 FYEKMQ, per germline (reference sequence). The CDR3 consists of 14 residues. The ends were cut back, 2 bases at V and 0 bases at J, with 6 bases in the middle. The CDR3 sequence: CASSLIQSTDTQYF. CDR3 DNA: TGTGCCAGCAGCTTAATACAGAGCACAGATACGCAGTATTTT. Based on the CDR3 plus reference TRBV13 and TRBJ2-3, the full variable domain is AAGVIQSPRHLIKEKRETATLKCYPIPRHDTVYWYQQGPGQDPQFLISFYEKMQSDKGSIPDRFSAQQFSDYHSELNMSSLELGDSALYFCASSLIQSTDTQYFGPGTRLTVL.

The CDR3 DNA reads as TGTGCCTCGGGGCTAGCGGGGCACAATGAGCAGTTCTTC. Amino acid sequence: CASGLAGHNEQFF. V usage is TRBV27 and J usage is TRBJ2-1; 9 nucleotides line up with TRBD2. CDR3 length: 13 amino acids. CDR1 and CDR2 (germline): MNHEY, SMNVEV (reference sequence). The trim removed 11 bases at V and 5 bases at J, leaving 7 bases unmatched.

This chain connects TRBV1 to TRBJ2-1; no check of the table's D call, TRBD2, against the DNA was made. TRBV1 is a listed pseudogene. The CDR3 covers 18 residues. DNA for the CDR3: TGCACCAGCAGCCAAAGACTAGCGGGAGAGTCGGAGTGGGGTGAGCAGTTCTTC. It encodes CTSSQRLAGESEWGEQFF.

This clone has just a few counts. The chain combines TRBV6-5 with TRBJ2-7, with no clear D. The V end lost 2 bases, the J end lost 3 bases, and 8 bases lay between the germline ends. Germline-derived CDR1 and CDR2 are MNHEY and SVGAGI. The CDR3 has 13 residues. CDR3 nucleotide sequence: TGTGCCAGCAGTTACAATCGGGTCTACGAGCAGTACTTC. It yields the protein CASSYNRVYEQYF.

The CDR3 bases are TGTGCCAGCAGCCCCTCTAGCGGGAACTACAATGAGCAGTTCTTC. Its translation is CASSPSSGNYNEQFF. J is TRBJ2-1 and V is TRBV11-3, with 9 bases lining up with TRBD2. The ends lost 5 bases at V and 3 bases at J; junction bases unmatched: 5. CDR1 and CDR2 (germline): SGHNT, YENEEA. CDR3 length: 15 residues.

The chain has TRBV12-5 and TRBJ2-5; a weak D match, TRBD2 (5 bases). Trimming took 1 base from V and 5 from J, leaving 17 bases between them. This CDR3 spans 16 amino acids. CDR1 LGHNT and CDR2 FRNRAP come from the germline V gene. The CDR3 DNA reads as TGTGCTAGTGGTTTGGGTCGGAGGCCCGATGGTGAGACCCAGTACTTC. The encoded protein is CASGLGRRPDGETQYF.

The chain uses TRBV6-6 and TRBJ1-2; TRBD1 matches 10 bases. The V gene end was trimmed by 5 bases and the J gene end by 8 bases; junction bases not matched to a gene: 11. Germline V gene sequence: CDR1 MNHNY, CDR2 SVGAGI (reference sequence). This CDR3 contains 15 residues. DNA for the CDR3: TGTGCCAGCAGTAGCGGGACAGGGGTAGTCGGAGGCTACACCTTC. Translating gives CASSSGTGVVGGYTF.

This chain links TRBV30 with TRBJ1-1; D unclear. This CDR3 spans 16 amino acids. V lost 1 base to trimming and J lost 6 bases, with 21 bases between them. The germline V gene encodes CDR1 GTSNPN and CDR2 SVGIG (reference sequence). The DNA for the CDR3 is TGTGCCTGGAGTGAGTCTACGGGATTCGTAAGCGCTGAAGCTTTCTTT. Protein sequence: CAWSESTGFVSAEAFF. The full variable domain, in which reference TRBV30 and TRBJ1-1 provide the parts outside the CDR3, is SQTIHQWPATLVQPVGSPLSLECTVEGTSNPNLYWYRQAAGRGLQLLFYSVGIGQISSEVPQNLSASRPQDRQFILSSKKLLLSDSGFYLCAWSESTGFVSAEAFFGQGTRLTVV.

The chain links TRBV29-1 to TRBJ2-7; D may be TRBD2 (6 bases). Germline V gene sequence: CDR1 SQVTM, CDR2 ANQGSEA. V was trimmed by 4 bases and J by 3 bases, leaving 19 bases between them. The CDR3 has 15 amino acids. This CDR3 is CSVVGGVRGVYEQYF. DNA for the CDR3: TGCAGCGTTGTAGGCGGGGTCCGGGGTGTCTACGAGCAGTACTTC.

The chain couples TRBV9 to TRBJ2-5; 9 bases match TRBD2. Per germline, CDR1 SGDLS and CDR2 YYNGEE. The CDR3 runs to 16 residues. With 0 bases clipped from V and 2 bases from J, the junction kept 5 bases outside the gene matches. This CDR3 is CASSVETSGFQETQYF. CDR3 coding DNA: TGTGCCAGCAGCGTAGAGACTAGCGGATTTCAAGAGACCCAGTACTTC. Full variable domain (rest looked up from reference TRBV9 and TRBJ2-5): DSGVTQTPKHLITATGQRVTLRCSPRSGDLSVYWYQQSLDQGLQFLIQYYNGEERAKGNILERFSAQQFPDLHSELNLSSLELGDSALYFCASSVETSGFQETQYFGPGTRLLVL.

This clone has a handful of counts. This chain uses TRBV19 with TRBJ2-5; 9 nucleotides line up with TRBD1. The J call may not be correct, given that the DNA end is closer to TRBJ2-7. CDR1 LNHDA and CDR2 SQIVND come from the germline V gene (reference sequence). The CDR3 extends over 14 amino acids. The CDR3 nucleotides are TGTGCCAGTAGCCCGCGGGGACAGGGCGGCGAGCAGTACTTC. Translated, it gives CASSPRGQGGEQYF.

Here the CDR3 DNA reads TGTGCCTGGAGTTATACGGGACTAGCATTCGGGGAGCAGTACTTC. Protein product: CAWSYTGLAFGEQYF. This chain uses TRBV30 with TRBJ2-7, with 9 bases lining up with TRBD2. V lost 2 bases to trimming and J lost 7 bases; unmatched junction nucleotides: 12. Germline CDR1 is GTSNPN and CDR2 is SVGIG (reference sequence). This CDR3 comprises 15 residues.

For the CDR3, the DNA is TGCGCCAGCAGCTTGTTGTCAGGCGGGAGCGCGGACATTCAGTACTTC. Its protein product is CASSLLSGGSADIQYF. The chain carries TRBV5-1 and TRBJ2-4, with TRBD2 matching 7 bases. This CDR3 is built from 16 residues. Unmatched junction bases numbered 12, after V lost 1 base and J lost 8 bases. The V gene's germline CDR1 is SGHRS and CDR2 YFSETQ.

CDR3 nucleotides: TGTGCCAGCAGCTTGACTAGCGGGAGAAGGTCCTACGAGCAGTACTTC. It encodes CASSLTSGRRSYEQYF. The V and J genes are TRBV5-6 and TRBJ2-7; TRBD2 aligns across 11 bases. Germline V gene data show CDR1 as SGHDT and CDR2 as YYEEEE. The CDR3 is 16 amino acids. The ends lost 1 base at V and 1 base at J; junction bases unmatched: 4.

The chain employs TRBV6-1 and TRBJ2-7, with D perhaps matching TRBD1 (5 bases). Germline V gene data show CDR1 as MNHNS and CDR2 as SASEGT. The V and J ends lost 7 bases and 3 bases respectively, with 10 bases between them. The CDR3 sequence is 12 residues long. Written as DNA, the CDR3 is TGTGCCAGCAACCCCGACAGCTACGAGCAGTACTTC. Encoded protein: CASNPDSYEQYF.

The rearrangement uses TRBV19 and TRBJ2-2; 15 nucleotides match TRBD2. Unmatched junction bases numbered 10, after V lost 5 bases and J lost 0 bases. The CDR3 runs 20 residues. Germline CDR1 reads LNHDA; CDR2 reads SQIVND (reference sequence). The CDR3 sequence: CASSFPGLAGGNANTGELFF. CDR3 coding DNA: TGTGCCAGTAGTTTTCCGGGACTAGCGGGAGGTAACGCGAACACCGGGGAGCTGTTTTTT.